One and the same sample provided the 25 T cell receptor beta chains below, sequenced in a study of blood T cell repertoires in COVID-19. The table came from immunoSEQ multiplex PCR; TCRdb's copy has only in-frame clones and leaves some out. The sample gives about 49,000 clones, roughly four fifths of which show up once; around 2.8% is in the top ten. The sequenced material came from peripheral blood. The receptors shown here come from a woman aged 60-75 years with acute or convalescent COVID-19.

This chain uses TRBV6-5 with TRBJ1-1, with D perhaps matching TRBD1 (5 bases). Germline V CDR1 and CDR2: MNHEY, SVGAGI. The CDR3 contains 14 residues. Trimming took off 5 bases at V and 8 bases at J, with 18 bases between the two ends. CDR3 protein: CASSHDGGRREAFF. CDR3 nucleotides: TGTGCCAGCAGTCACGACGGGGGGAGGAGAGAAGCTTTCTTT.

The chain has TRBV5-1 and TRBJ2-7, with D maybe TRBD2 (6 bases). CDR1 and CDR2 (germline): SGHRS, YFSETQ. V was cut by 3 bases and J by 0 bases, with 7 bases left in between. This CDR3 region has 13 residues. The CDR3 sequence: CASSWGVSYEQYF. In DNA, the CDR3 is TGCGCCAGCAGCTGGGGGGTCTCCTACGAGCAGTACTTC.

The genes are TRBV6-5 and TRBJ2-7; tentatively, D is TRBD1 (5 bases). The germline CDR1 and CDR2 sequences are MNHEY and SVGAGI. V was cut by 1 base and J by 3 bases, with 7 bases left in between. The CDR3 length is 13 residues. CDR3 in amino acids: CASSYYDSYEQYF. DNA for the CDR3: TGTGCCAGCAGTTACTACGACAGCTACGAGCAGTACTTC.

Only one count was recorded for this clone. The V gene is TRBV9, the J gene TRBJ1-1; maybe TRBD1 (5 bases). V was pared by 1 base and J by 3 bases, with 13 bases between. Per germline, CDR1 SGDLS and CDR2 YYNGEE. There are 15 residues in the CDR3. The CDR3 region is CASSVSQGLDTEAFF. The CDR3 DNA reads TGTGCCAGCAGCGTATCCCAGGGCCTCGACACTGAAGCTTTCTTT.

The V and J genes are TRBV28 and TRBJ1-1; D ambiguous. Trimming pared 5 bases from V and 4 bases from J, leaving 11 bases between. CDR1 is MDHEN, CDR2 SYDVKM, per germline. The CDR3 has 13 residues. The chain's CDR3 is CASSRRGSTEAFF. CDR3 DNA: TGTGCCAGCAGTCGGAGAGGCAGCACTGAAGCTTTCTTT.

This chain uses TRBV12-5 with TRBJ2-7; 7 bases line up with TRBD1. Germline V gene data show CDR1 as LGHNT and CDR2 as FRNRAP. This CDR3 region has 13 residues. The junction had 8 bases not matched to a gene; V was cut back by 6 bases and J by 6 bases. This chain's CDR3 is CASGRGGFFEQYF. DNA for the CDR3: TGTGCTAGTGGCCGAGGGGGCTTCTTCGAGCAGTACTTC.

This clone was recorded only once. The chain is built from TRBV2 and TRBJ2-3, with 13 bases that match TRBD2. Germline V gene data show CDR1 as SNHLY and CDR2 as FYNNEI. The CDR3 contains 14 residues. V dropped 6 bases and J dropped 4; count of bases not matched to a gene: 1. Here the CDR3 reads CASRGTSGADTQYF. The CDR3 DNA sequence: TGTGCCAGCAGGGGGACTAGCGGGGCAGATACGCAGTATTTT.

V usage is TRBV6-5 and J usage is TRBJ1-6; 9 nucleotides line up with TRBD1. CDR1 MNHEY and CDR2 SVGAGI come from the germline V gene. The CDR3 is made up of 16 amino acids. Trimming at V came to 2 bases and at J to 4 bases, leaving 3 bases not matched to a gene. The DNA for the CDR3 is TGTGCCAGCAGTTACGGGACAGGGCGTTATAATTCACCCCTCCACTTT. Translation gives CASSYGTGRYNSPLHF.

The gene calls are TRBV19 and TRBJ1-6, with 9 bases lining up with TRBD1. V lost 6 bases and J lost 7; bases outside the gene matches: 13. Germline CDR1 reads LNHDA; CDR2 reads SQIVND (reference sequence). The CDR3 is 17 residues long. CDR3 sequence reads: CASSLSLGTGLNSPLHF. For the CDR3, the DNA is TGTGCCAGTAGCCTCTCTTTGGGGACAGGGTTGAATTCACCCCTCCACTTT.

The rearrangement uses TRBV19 and TRBJ1-5, with 8 bases that match TRBD1. V lost 5 bases to trimming and J lost 7 bases; unmatched junction nucleotides: 13. The CDR3 has 16 amino acids. Germline lookup yields CDR1 LNHDA and CDR2 SQIVND (reference sequence). The CDR3 sequence is CASSATGAYPWQPQHF. The CDR3 DNA sequence: TGTGCCAGTAGTGCGACAGGGGCTTACCCTTGGCAGCCCCAGCATTTT. Complete variable domain (other parts from reference TRBV19 and TRBJ1-5): DGGITQSPKYLFRKEGQNVTLSCEQNLNHDAMYWYRQDPGQGLRLIYYSQIVNDFQKGDIAEGYSVSREKKESFPLTVTSAQKNPTAFYLCASSATGAYPWQPQHFGDGTRLSIL.

This clone was recorded a few times. V is TRBV9 and J is TRBJ2-7; 7 bases are shared with TRBD2. CDR3 length equals 15 residues. With V trimmed by 3 bases and J by 2 bases, 8 bases remained unmatched. Germline-derived CDR1 and CDR2 are SGDLS and YYNGEE. In nucleotides, the CDR3 is TGTGCCAGCAGCGCCGGCCCACGGGGGGCCTACGAGCAGTACTTC. Translation: CASSAGPRGAYEQYF.

The chain couples TRBV3-1 (or the pseudogene TRBV3-2) to TRBJ1-1; TRBD1 aligns across 10 bases. The V segment lost 4 bases and the J segment 5 bases; nucleotides outside the gene matches: 4. The CDR3 loop spans 14 amino acids. The V gene's germline CDR1 is LGHDT and CDR2 YNNKEL (reference sequence). The CDR3 sequence: CASSLGQGRTEAFF. The CDR3, as DNA: TGTGCCAGCAGCCTGGGACAGGGGAGGACTGAAGCTTTCTTT.

J is TRBJ1-1 and V is TRBV6-5, with a weak D call TRBD1 (5 bases). This CDR3 contains 14 residues. Germline V lookup: CDR1 MNHEY, CDR2 SVGAGI. V was clipped by 2 bases and J by 10 bases, with 17 bases between them. This chain's CDR3 is CASSYRGDGVVAFF. In nucleotides, the CDR3 is TGTGCCAGCAGTTACCGCGGGGACGGGGTAGTAGCTTTCTTT.

V and J are TRBV18 and TRBJ1-2; a weak D match, TRBD1 (5 bases). Germline V gives CDR1 KGHSH, CDR2 LQKENI. The CDR3 consists of 15 residues. The V gene lost 5 bases and the J gene lost 0 bases, with 13 bases spanning the gap. The CDR3 DNA reads as TGTGCCAGCTCATGGGGCATAGAACCTAACTATGGCTACACCTTC. Its protein is CASSWGIEPNYGYTF.

The chain has TRBV9 and TRBJ2-2, with D perhaps matching TRBD1 (6 bases). The CDR3 runs to 15 residues. Germline values: CDR1 SGDLS, CDR2 YYNGEE. The V and J ends lost 8 bases and 2 bases respectively, with 16 bases between them. In DNA form, the CDR3 reads TGTGCCAGTACCAAATACAGGGAAAACACCGGGGAGCTGTTTTTT. Amino acid sequence: CASTKYRENTGELFF.

Ten or more counts support this clone. The chain has TRBV30 and TRBJ1-3; TRBD1 is a possible D gene (6 bases). The V end was cut by 2 bases, the J end by 1 base, with 12 bases between. Germline V gene data show CDR1 as GTSNPN and CDR2 as SVGIG (reference sequence). The length of the CDR3 is 15 residues. The CDR3 loop is CAWSKDRLSGNTIYF. DNA for the CDR3: TGTGCCTGGAGTAAGGACAGATTGTCTGGAAACACCATATATTTT. The variable domain in full, completed from reference TRBV30 and TRBJ1-3, reads SQTIHQWPATLVQPVGSPLSLECTVEGTSNPNLYWYRQAAGRGLQLLFYSVGIGQISSEVPQNLSASRPQDRQFILSSKKLLLSDSGFYLCAWSKDRLSGNTIYFGEGSWLTVV.

In this sample, this clone turned up once. This chain uses TRBV7-8 with TRBJ2-2; no definite D call. The CDR3 is 18 amino acids. CDR1 is SGHVS and CDR2 is FQNEAQ in the germline V gene. V was shortened by 1 base and J by 1 base, with 16 bases between the two germline ends. The CDR3 sequence: CASSLDSWRSGNTGELFF. CDR3 nucleotide sequence: TGTGCCAGCAGCTTAGATTCGTGGAGATCGGGGAACACCGGGGAGCTGTTTTTT.

In its sample, this clone was seen a few times. The J gene is TRBJ2-5, the V gene TRBV7-9, with 8 bases aligning to TRBD2. V trimming: 7 bases; J trimming: 1 base; junction bases outside the gene matches: 8. Germline V gene sequence: CDR1 SEHNR, CDR2 FQNEAQ (reference sequence). There are 15 residues in the CDR3. The CDR3 here is CASTPGRGPQETQYF. CDR3 coding DNA: TGTGCCAGCACCCCCGGGAGGGGACCCCAAGAGACCCAGTACTTC.

V is TRBV28 and J is TRBJ1-2; 9 bases map to TRBD1. J was trimmed by 4 bases and V by 5 bases; bases with no gene match: 23. Germline V gives CDR1 MDHEN, CDR2 SYDVKM. The CDR3 length is 20 residues. CDR3 sequence reads: CASSPRKGGVTGGASYGYTF. DNA of the CDR3: TGTGCCAGCAGTCCACGCAAGGGCGGGGTTACAGGGGGCGCGAGCTATGGCTACACCTTC.

This chain connects TRBV2 to TRBJ2-5, with D possibly being TRBD1 (5 bases). Trimming took off 4 bases at V and 1 base at J, with 7 bases between the two ends. CDR1 and CDR2 from the germline V gene are SNHLY and FYNNEI. This CDR3 region has 13 residues. The CDR3 DNA is TGTGCCAGCAGTGTCAGGGTCCAAGAGACCCAGTACTTC. It is translated as CASSVRVQETQYF. Using reference TRBV2 and TRBJ2-5 for the parts outside the CDR3, the full variable domain is EPEVTQTPSHQVTQMGQEVILRCVPISNHLYFYWYRQILGQKVEFLVSFYNNEISEKSEIFDDQFSVERPDGSNFTLKIRSTKLEDSAMYFCASSVRVQETQYFGPGTRLLVL.

This clone was detected a few times. This sequence joins TRBV21-1 and TRBJ1-2; the listed D gene, TRBD1, was not tested against the DNA. TRBV21-1 is a known pseudogene. This CDR3 comprises 16 residues. CDR3 DNA: TGTGCCAGCAGCACCGAGCCGCGGACAGGAAACTATGGCTACACCTTC. Protein product: CASSTEPRTGNYGYTF.

V usage is TRBV6-1 and J usage is TRBJ2-2, with 10 bases identical to TRBD2. With 3 bases clipped from V and 4 bases from J, the junction kept 2 bases outside the gene matches. The CDR3 has 15 amino acids. Germline V gene sequence: CDR1 MNHNS, CDR2 SASEGT. CDR3 DNA sequence: TGTGCCAGCAGTGAGAGGACTAGCGGCACCGGGGAGCTGTTTTTT. Translation: CASSERTSGTGELFF.

The V and J genes are TRBV5-1 and TRBJ2-1; 13 bases map to TRBD2. The CDR3 consists of 15 residues. Germline loops: CDR1 SGHRS, CDR2 YFSETQ. The V and J ends lost 3 bases and 8 bases, in that order; junction bases with no gene match: 5. Here the CDR3 reads CASSWTSGRGDEQFF. CDR3 nucleotide sequence: TGCGCCAGCAGCTGGACTAGCGGGAGAGGCGATGAGCAGTTCTTC.

This clone was seen only a few times. The chain combines TRBV10-2 with TRBJ2-7, with a tentative D call TRBD2 (6 bases). V lost 7 bases and J 5 bases, leaving 18 bases between the germline ends. The CDR3 contains 14 residues. Germline values: CDR1 WSHSY, CDR2 SAAADI. The CDR3 here is CASNMGLPGDEQYF. In nucleotides, the CDR3 is TGCGCCAGCAATATGGGACTTCCTGGGGACGAGCAGTACTTC.

V and J are TRBV6-5 and TRBJ2-3, with D possibly matching TRBD1 (5 bases). CDR3 length: 14 amino acids. V dropped 5 bases and J dropped 6 bases, with 15 bases sitting between them. Germline values: CDR1 MNHEY, CDR2 SVGAGI. The chain's CDR3 is CASSPSGKGDTQYF. CDR3 coding DNA: TGTGCCAGCAGTCCATCAGGGAAGGGGGATACGCAGTATTTT.